Sequencing of this T cell receptor beta chain was carried out in a study of cytomegalovirus exposure and HLA in healthy donors. The PCR used 60 Vbeta and 13 Jbeta primers. Sequenced by immunoSEQ multiplex PCR; TCRdb stores in-frame clones only, minus some. Its table lists 90,000 to 130,000 clones. This receptor was obtained from a man aged 25-45 years in good health and CMV-seronegative. The sequencing input was PBMCs.

CDR3 DNA sequence: TGTGCCACCTGGAGTAGGGCTAGCTACGAGACCCAGTACTTC. Amino acids: CATWSRASYETQYF. The chain is built from TRBV6-1 and TRBJ2-5; TRBD2 might be the D (5 bases). This CDR3 spans 14 amino acids. Germline V gene data show CDR1 as MNHNS and CDR2 as SASEGT. Trimming shortened V by 10 bases and J by 5 bases, and 20 bases separated the two germline ends.